This T cell receptor beta chain was sequenced for a study of blood T cell repertoires in COVID-19. Turning to the study itself: There were acute and convalescent COVID-19 samples, and they came from the United States, Italy and Spain. Sample material is recorded as cDNA or gDNA derived from T cells, B-cell-depleted T cells, or PBMCs.

Per the original data handling: Reference gene primer amplification gave estimated nucleated cell counts. Method: immunoSEQ multiplex PCR; TCRdb's copy keeps in-frame clones and lacks some. That table supplies the V and J calls and clone size; D and trimming were determined from the DNA. The table includes fewer than 200,000 clones, 65% to 85% detected once. The J segment lost 2 bases and the V segment lost 5 bases, leaving 8 bases of the junction unmatched. Germline-derived CDR1 and CDR2 are SEHNR and FQNEAQ (reference sequence). This CDR3 contains 16 residues. This sequence originates from a woman between 45 and 60 years old in a cohort exposed to, infected with or recovered from COVID-19 (not recorded which). The sequenced material came from PBMCs or T cells enriched from blood (not recorded which). V and J are TRBV7-9 and TRBJ2-2; 7 bases line up with TRBD1. CDR3 DNA sequence: TGTGCCAGCAGCCTGGTAGGGGGCATAAACACCGGGGAGCTGTTTTTT. This translates into CASSLVGGINTGELFF.